This T cell receptor beta chain was captured in a study of T cell repertoires in cytomegalovirus infection (dated by TCRdb to about 2019). Regarding the complete study: The peptide stimulations were aimed at well-studied HLA-B-restricted epitopes as well as recently identified HLA-C-restricted CMV epitopes, whose presentation resists viral immunomodulation. The HLA type of each donor mattered for the analysis, because public TCR beta signatures pointed to carriage of CMV infection along with the matching HLA type.

What the study reported, not specific to this receptor: In both this cohort and an independent cohort of several hundred donors, the cumulative frequency of public TCR beta family members distinguished carriers of CMV infection plus the relevant HLA type. The ex vivo response was dominated by HLA-C-restricted CMV-specific TCR beta clonotypes, which also provided the single most frequent clonotype in two of eight donors.

According to the study, the label for this sample's treatment or condition signals: in vitro stimulation with specific CMV peptide epitopes to enrich CMV-specific T cells. Sequencing was carried out with an Illumina HiSeq 1500. The public reads were run again by TCRdb, first through fastp at Q25 and then through MiXCR, and only productive beta chains were kept. Each entry merges the rows of one CDR3 protein and shows their most common DNA and genes. This sample has roughly 920,000 distinct CDR3 sequences in its table, and roughly 31% of those were observed once. The ten biggest clones cover around 15% of the sample. Comment on this clonotype: Its recognized antigen is unknown. Base quality data are lacking; no much larger clone is found one base away.

The CDR3 numbers 18 residues from cysteine through phenylalanine. Only the CDR3 part of the read is kept: 54 bases, read in frame from the first base. CDR1 and CDR2 were assigned from the germline V gene as SGHDN and FVKESK. The germline V and J ends show losses of 0 bases and 3 bases respectively, and no gene match explains 10 bases of the junction. Sequencing used cultured CD8+ T cells from PBMCs, obtained from culture after CMV antigen stimulation. This receptor was identified in a human donor in good health (CMV status not recorded). Some clones in this sample may be carry-over from other donors' samples. The rearrangement joined TRBV14 to TRBJ2-2; 7 nucleotides in the junction match TRBD1. The CDR3 region has the sequence CASSQEEARGPDTGELFF. Read as DNA, the sequence is TGTGCCAGCAGCCAAGAGGAAGCGAGGGGGCCGGACACCGGGGAGCTGTTTTTT.